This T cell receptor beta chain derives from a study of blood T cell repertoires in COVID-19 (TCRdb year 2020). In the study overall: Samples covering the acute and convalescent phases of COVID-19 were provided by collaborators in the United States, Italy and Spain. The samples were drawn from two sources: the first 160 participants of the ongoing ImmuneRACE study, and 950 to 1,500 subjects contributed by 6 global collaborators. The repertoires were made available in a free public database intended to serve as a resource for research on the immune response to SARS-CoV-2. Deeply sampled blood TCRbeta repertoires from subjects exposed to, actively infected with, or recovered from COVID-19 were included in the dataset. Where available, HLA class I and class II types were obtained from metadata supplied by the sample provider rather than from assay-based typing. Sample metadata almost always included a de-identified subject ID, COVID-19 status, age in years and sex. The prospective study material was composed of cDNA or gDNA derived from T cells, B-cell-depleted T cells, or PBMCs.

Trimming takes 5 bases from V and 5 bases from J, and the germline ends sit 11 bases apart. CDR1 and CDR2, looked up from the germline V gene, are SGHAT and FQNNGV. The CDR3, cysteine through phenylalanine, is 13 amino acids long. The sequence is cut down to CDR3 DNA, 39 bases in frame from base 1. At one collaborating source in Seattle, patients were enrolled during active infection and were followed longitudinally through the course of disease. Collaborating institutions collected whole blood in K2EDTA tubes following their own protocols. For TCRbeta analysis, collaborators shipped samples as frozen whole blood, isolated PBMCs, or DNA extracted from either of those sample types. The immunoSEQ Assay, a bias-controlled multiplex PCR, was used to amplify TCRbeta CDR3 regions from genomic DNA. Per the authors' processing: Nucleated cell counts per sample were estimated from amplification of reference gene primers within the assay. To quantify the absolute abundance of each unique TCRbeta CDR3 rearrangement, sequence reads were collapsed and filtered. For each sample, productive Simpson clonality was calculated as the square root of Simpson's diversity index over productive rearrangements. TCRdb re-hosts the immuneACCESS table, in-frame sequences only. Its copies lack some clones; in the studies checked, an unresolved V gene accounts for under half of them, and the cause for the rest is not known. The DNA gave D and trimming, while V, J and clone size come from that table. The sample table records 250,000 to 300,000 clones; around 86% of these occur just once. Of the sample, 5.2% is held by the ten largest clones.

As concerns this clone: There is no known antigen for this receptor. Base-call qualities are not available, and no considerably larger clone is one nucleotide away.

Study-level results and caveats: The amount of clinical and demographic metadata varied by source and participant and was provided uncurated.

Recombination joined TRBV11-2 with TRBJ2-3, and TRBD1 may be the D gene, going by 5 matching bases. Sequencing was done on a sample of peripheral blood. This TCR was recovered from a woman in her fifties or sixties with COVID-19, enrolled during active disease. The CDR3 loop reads CASSVNRIDTQYF. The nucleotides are TGTGCCAGCAGCGTAAACAGGATAGATACGCAGTATTTT.